This is a list of T cell receptor beta chains from one sample in a study of brain metastases from non-small cell lung cancer. Only in-frame clones appear in the TCRdb table, and some are missing; sequencing was by immunoSEQ multiplex PCR. The data hold 6,000 or so clones, with about four fifths observed a single time. Sequenced sample: primary lung tumor tissue. These receptors originate from a donor aged 40 or older with non-small cell lung cancer. Both conserved end residues are part of each CDR3.

TRBV7-9	TRBJ1-5	CASSFGGVGNQPQHF
TRBV15	TRBJ1-2	CATSRSPPNSNYGYTF
TRBV5-8	TRBJ1-3	CASSSEGHAGNTIYF
TRBV6-5	TRBJ2-1	CASSYLVAGPRNEQFF
TRBV28	TRBJ1-1	CASTRGPANTEAFF
TRBV29-1	TRBJ1-1	CSVRTGTEAFF
TRBV6-8	TRBJ1-2	CASKNPEVYGYGYTF
TRBV3-1/TRBV3-2	TRBJ2-3	CASSQDFSPVTDTQYF
TRBV6-5	TRBJ1-1	CASNPRGQGNTEAFF
TRBV7-9	TRBJ2-3	CASSLVLDRYTDTQYF
TRBV5-1	TRBJ1-1	CASSLLTGQNTEAFF
TRBV24-1	TRBJ2-3	CATSDLRGESTDTQYF
TRBV10-3	TRBJ2-1	CAISQTGTGVYNEQFF
TRBV29-1	TRBJ1-1	CSVALAPTNTEAFF
TRBV28	TRBJ1-5	CASSLVLRGNQPQHF
TRBV6-6	TRBJ2-1	CASSPGQHNNEQFF
TRBV28	TRBJ2-2	CASSFPSSGTGELFF
TRBV10-3	TRBJ2-7	CAISDLKRGTSEQYF
TRBV30	TRBJ1-2	CAWSRTATLSYGYTF
TRBV19	TRBJ2-7	CASSGQTYEQYF
TRBV21-1	TRBJ1-1	CASSKLGTTEAFF
TRBV2	TRBJ2-7	CASSEWGAPYEQYF
TRBV6-5	TRBJ1-1	CASSYATVDTEAFF
TRBV7-2	TRBJ2-3	CASSLAGGLSDTQYF
TRBV5-1	TRBJ1-1	CASSFRTGANTEAFF
TRBV15	TRBJ2-1	CATSRDKGGRLNEQFF
TRBV6-5	TRBJ1-6	CASSDRVRSPLHF
TRBV30	TRBJ1-5	CAWSEVGGSNQPQHF
TRBV19	TRBJ1-2	CASSIDRAIGYTF
TRBV28	TRBJ1-3	CASSLGAGVISGNTIYF
TRBV9	TRBJ1-1	CASSPRGGSAEAFF
TRBV14	TRBJ2-1	CASSRRTASSSYNEQFF
TRBV29-1	TRBJ1-1	CSVASDTYTEAFF
TRBV7-2	TRBJ2-6	CASSLASGQGVSGGANVLTF
TRBV6-5	TRBJ1-5	CASTLYQGSNQPQHF
TRBV10-2	TRBJ1-1	CASSEANTEAFF
TRBV6-5	TRBJ1-5	CASSSGGNQPQHF
TRBV9	TRBJ2-1	CASSVGQGSYNEQFF
TRBV5-1	TRBJ2-1	CASSFSQPYNEQFF
TRBV30	TRBJ2-6	CAWSVLSSGANVLTF
TRBV11-1	TRBJ1-1	CASSIRPAMNTEAFF
TRBV5-1	TRBJ2-1	CASSLDGGTYNEQFF
TRBV7-2	TRBJ1-3	CASSLSRGSYSGNTIYF
TRBV7-9	TRBJ2-2	CASSPLVTGELFF
TRBV2	TRBJ1-2	CASSESLGYTF